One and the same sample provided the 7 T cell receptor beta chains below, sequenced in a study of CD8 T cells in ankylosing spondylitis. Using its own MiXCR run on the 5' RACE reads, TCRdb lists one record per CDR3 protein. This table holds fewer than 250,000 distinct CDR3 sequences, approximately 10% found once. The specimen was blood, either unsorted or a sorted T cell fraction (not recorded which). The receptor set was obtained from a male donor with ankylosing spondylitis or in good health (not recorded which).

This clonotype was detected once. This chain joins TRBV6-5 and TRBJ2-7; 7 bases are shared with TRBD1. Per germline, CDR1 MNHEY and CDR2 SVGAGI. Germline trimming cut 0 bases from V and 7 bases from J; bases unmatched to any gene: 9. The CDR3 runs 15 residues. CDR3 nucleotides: TGTGCCAGCAGTTACTCCCGACAGGGACGGAAGGAGCAGTACTTC. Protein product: CASSYSRQGRKEQYF.

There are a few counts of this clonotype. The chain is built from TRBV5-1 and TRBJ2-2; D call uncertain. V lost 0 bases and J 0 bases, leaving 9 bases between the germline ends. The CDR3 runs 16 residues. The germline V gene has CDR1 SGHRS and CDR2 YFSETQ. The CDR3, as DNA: TGCGCCAGCAGCTTGGAGCAGGAATCGAACACCGGGGAGCTGTTTTTT. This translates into CASSLEQESNTGELFF.

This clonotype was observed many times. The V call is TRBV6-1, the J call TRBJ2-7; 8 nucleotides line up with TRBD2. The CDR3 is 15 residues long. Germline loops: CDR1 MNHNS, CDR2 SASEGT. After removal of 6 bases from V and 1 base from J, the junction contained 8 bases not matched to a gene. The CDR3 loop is CASRPIAGTSYEQYF. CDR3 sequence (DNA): TGTGCCAGCAGGCCTATAGCGGGAACTTCCTACGAGCAGTACTTC.

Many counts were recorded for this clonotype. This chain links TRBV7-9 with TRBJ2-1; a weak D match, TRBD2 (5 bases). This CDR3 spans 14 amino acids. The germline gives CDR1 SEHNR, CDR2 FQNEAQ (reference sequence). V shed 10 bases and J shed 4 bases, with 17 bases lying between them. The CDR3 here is CAIVKQRTYNEQFF. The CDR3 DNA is TGTGCCATCGTTAAACAGCGGACGTACAATGAGCAGTTCTTC.

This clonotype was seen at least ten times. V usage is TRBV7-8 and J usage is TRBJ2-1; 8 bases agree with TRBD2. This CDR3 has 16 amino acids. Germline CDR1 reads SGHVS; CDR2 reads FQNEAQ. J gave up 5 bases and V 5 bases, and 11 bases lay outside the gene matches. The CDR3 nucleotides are TGTGCCAGCAGCACCACTTCGCGGGGGGTCAACAATGAGCAGTTCTTC. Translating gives CASSTTSRGVNNEQFF.

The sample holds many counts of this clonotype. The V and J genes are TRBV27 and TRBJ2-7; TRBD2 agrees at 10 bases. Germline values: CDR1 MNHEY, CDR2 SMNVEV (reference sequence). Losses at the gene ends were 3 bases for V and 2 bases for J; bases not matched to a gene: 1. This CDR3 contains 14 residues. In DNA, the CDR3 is TGTGCCAGCAGTTTCCTAGCGGGGGCCTACGAGCAGTACTTC. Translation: CASSFLAGAYEQYF.

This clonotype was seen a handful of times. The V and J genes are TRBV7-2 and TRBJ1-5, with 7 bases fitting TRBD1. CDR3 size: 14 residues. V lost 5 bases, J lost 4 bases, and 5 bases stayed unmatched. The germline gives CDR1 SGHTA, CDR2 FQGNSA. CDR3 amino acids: CASSAQGQNQPQHF. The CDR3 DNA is TGTGCCAGCAGCGCCCAGGGACAGAATCAGCCCCAGCATTTT.